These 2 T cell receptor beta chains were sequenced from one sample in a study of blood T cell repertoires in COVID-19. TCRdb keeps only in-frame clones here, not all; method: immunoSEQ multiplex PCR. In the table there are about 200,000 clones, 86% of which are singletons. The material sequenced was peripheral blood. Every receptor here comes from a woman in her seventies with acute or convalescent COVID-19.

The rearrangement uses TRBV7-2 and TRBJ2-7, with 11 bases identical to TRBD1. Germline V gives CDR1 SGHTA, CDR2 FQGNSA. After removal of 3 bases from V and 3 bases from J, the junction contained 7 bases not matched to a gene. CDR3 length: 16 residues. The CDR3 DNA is TGTGCCAGCAGCTTTTCGGACAGGGGGCCCTTCTACGAGCAGTACTTC. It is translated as CASSFSDRGPFYEQYF.

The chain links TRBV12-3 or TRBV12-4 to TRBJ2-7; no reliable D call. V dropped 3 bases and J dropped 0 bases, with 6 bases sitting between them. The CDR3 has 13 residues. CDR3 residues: CASSLHSSYEQYF. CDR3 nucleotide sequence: TGTGCCAGCAGTTTGCACAGCTCCTACGAGCAGTACTTC.